The clone carrying this TCR beta chain was seen more than once but under ten times. The data are from a study of T cell changes during pregnancy in multiple sclerosis. Generated by immunoSEQ multiplex PCR, the TCRdb table keeps only in-frame clones and is missing some. Of some 77,000 clones detected, around 91% appear once; the ten largest clones hold around 1.8%. CDR3 length: 13 amino acids. CDR1 and CDR2 from the germline V gene are SGDLS and YYNGEE. Trimming removed 4 bases at V and 7 bases at J, with 14 bases between. The rearrangement joins TRBV9 to TRBJ1-1, with a tentative D call TRBD1 (6 bases). The sample consisted of peripheral blood, taken before pregnancy. This TCR came from a female donor with multiple sclerosis, enrolled in a pregnancy study. The CDR3 DNA is TGTGCCAGCAGCCCAGGGGAACAGATTGAAGCTTTCTTT. Translated, it gives CASSPGEQIEAFF. Together with reference TRBV9 and TRBJ1-1, the CDR3 gives the full variable domain: DSGVTQTPKHLITATGQRVTLRCSPRSGDLSVYWYQQSLDQGLQFLIQYYNGEERAKGNILERFSAQQFPDLHSELNLSSLELGDSALYFCASSPGEQIEAFFGQGTRLTVV.